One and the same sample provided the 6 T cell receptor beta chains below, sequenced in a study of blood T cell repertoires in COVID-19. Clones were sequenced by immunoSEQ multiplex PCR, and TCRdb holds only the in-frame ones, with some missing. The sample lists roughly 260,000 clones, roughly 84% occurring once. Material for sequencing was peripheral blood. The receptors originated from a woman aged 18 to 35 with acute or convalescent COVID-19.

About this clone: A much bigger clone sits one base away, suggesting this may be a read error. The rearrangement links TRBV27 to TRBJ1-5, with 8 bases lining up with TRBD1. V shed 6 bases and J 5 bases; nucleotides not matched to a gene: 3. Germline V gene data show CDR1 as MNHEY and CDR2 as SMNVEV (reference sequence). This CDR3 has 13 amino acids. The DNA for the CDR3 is TGTGCCAGCAGGCTGACAGGGGATCAGCCCCAGCATTTT. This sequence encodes CASRLTGDQPQHF.

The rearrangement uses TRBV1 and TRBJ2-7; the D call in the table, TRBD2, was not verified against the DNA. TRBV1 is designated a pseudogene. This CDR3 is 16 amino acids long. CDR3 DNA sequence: TGCACCAGCAGCCCGGTACTAGCGTCCCGGATCTACGAGCAGTACTTC. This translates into CTSSPVLASRIYEQYF.

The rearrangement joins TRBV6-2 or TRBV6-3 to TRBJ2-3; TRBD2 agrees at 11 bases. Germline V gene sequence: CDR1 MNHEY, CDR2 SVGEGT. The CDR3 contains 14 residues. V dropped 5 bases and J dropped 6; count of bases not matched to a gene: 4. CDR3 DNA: TGTGCCAGCAGTATAGGGACTAGCGGCGATACGCAGTATTTT. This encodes CASSIGTSGDTQYF.

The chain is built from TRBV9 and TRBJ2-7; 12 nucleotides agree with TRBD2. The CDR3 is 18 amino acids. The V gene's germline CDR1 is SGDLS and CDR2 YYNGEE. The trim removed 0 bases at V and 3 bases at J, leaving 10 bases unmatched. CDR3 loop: CASSVGPRASGRDYEQYF. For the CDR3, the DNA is TGTGCCAGCAGCGTAGGGCCCCGGGCTAGCGGGAGGGACTACGAGCAGTACTTC.

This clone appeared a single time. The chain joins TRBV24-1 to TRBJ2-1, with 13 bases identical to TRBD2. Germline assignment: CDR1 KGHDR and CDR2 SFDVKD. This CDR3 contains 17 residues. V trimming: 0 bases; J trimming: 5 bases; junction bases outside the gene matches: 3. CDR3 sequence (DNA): TGTGCCACCAGTGATTTGCAGGGGACTAGCGGGAACAATGAGCAGTTCTTC. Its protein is CATSDLQGTSGNNEQFF.

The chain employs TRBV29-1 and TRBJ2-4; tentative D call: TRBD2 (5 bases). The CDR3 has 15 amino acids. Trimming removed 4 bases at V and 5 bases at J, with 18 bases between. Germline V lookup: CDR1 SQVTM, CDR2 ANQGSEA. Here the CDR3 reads CSVAVIGGPENIQYF. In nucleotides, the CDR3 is TGCAGCGTTGCAGTCATCGGCGGGCCCGAAAACATTCAGTACTTC.